This entry describes one TCR beta chain. The data were taken from a study of blood T cell repertoires in COVID-19. Turning to the study itself: The study drew acute and convalescent COVID-19 samples from the United States, Italy and Spain. PBMCs, B-cell-depleted T cells, or T cells provided the cDNA or gDNA that made up the material.

V was pared by 4 bases and J by 3 bases, with 7 bases between. In germline, CDR1 is SGHNT, CDR2 YYREEE (reference sequence). CDR3 length equals 12 residues. Original processing notes: Cell counts per sample came from amplifying reference gene primers. The protocol was immunoSEQ multiplex PCR, while the TCRdb copy is restricted to in-frame clones and leaves out a portion. The V and J calls and clone size were taken over from that table, and D and trimming were inferred from the DNA. In the table there are 150,000 to 200,000 clones, 85% to 90% of which are singletons. This receptor was obtained from a human donor in a cohort sampled during active COVID-19. The sample taken for sequencing was peripheral blood. This chain joins TRBV5-4 and TRBJ1-2; no reliable D call. Here the CDR3 DNA reads TGTGCCAGCAGCCTTCTCGACTATGGCTACACCTTC. This encodes CASSLLDYGYTF.